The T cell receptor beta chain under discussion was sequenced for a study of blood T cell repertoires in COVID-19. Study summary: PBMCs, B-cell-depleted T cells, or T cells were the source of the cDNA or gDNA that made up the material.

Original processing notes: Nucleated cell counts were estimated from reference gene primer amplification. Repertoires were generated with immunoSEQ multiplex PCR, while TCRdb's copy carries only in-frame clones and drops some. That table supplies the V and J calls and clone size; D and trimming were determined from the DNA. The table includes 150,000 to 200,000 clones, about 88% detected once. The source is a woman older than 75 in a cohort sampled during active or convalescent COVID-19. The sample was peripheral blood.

The CDR3 coding sequence is TGTGCCAGCAGCCCCCAGTCAGGGGCATACCAGCCCCAGCATTTT. This sequence encodes CASSPQSGAYQPQHF. V and J are TRBV11-2 and TRBJ1-5; tentative D call: TRBD1 (6 bases). V dropped 5 bases and J dropped 7 bases, with 18 bases sitting between them. This CDR3 is 15 amino acids long. Germline CDR1 and CDR2: SGHAT and FQNNGV.